This T cell receptor (beta chain) emerged from a study of cytomegalovirus exposure and HLA in healthy donors (dated by TCRdb to 2016 to 2017). Study-wide context: According to an earlier analysis of 550 to 700 of the donors, 150 million to 200 million T cells yielded approximately 120 million unique TCR beta sequences and more than 250 Gb of sequence data. Every repertoire in the discovery cohort had been generated on one and the same sequencing platform. The T cell repertoires of several hundred subjects were profiled by immunosequencing and related to cytomegalovirus serostatus. A separate validation cohort of 90 to 150 different subjects was used in addition to the roughly 700-subject first cohort. High-throughput TCR immunosequencing, statistical association of individual TCRs with disease status, and machine learning were combined to predict cytomegalovirus infection status. To study patterns of TCR occurrence, a later analysis re-analyzed previously published TCR beta repertoires from several hundred donors and added high-resolution HLA genotyping. Both class I and class II loci were covered by HLA typing, at four-digit resolution. In an earlier analysis of a few hundred of the donors, high-throughput TCR beta sequencing was used to judge whether each TCR beta V gene segment behaved as functional or pseudogenic. Typing coverage differed by locus: A, B, C, DRB1 and DQB1 were typed in roughly 620-630 donors, DQA1 in 522, DPA1 in 600 to 610, and DPB1 in roughly 450. Rather than drawing on any new phenotypic data, the later analysis identified candidate immune exposures from TCR beta sequences and the way those sequences occurred across donors. A later genetic analysis used genome-wide SNP genotypes for about 65% of the roughly 700 donors, treating that subset as a discovery cohort. An early release that covered several hundred HLA-typed donors contained 300 to 350 gigabases of sequencing data and tens of millions of unique TCR sequences. The study aimed to test whether signatures of past pathogen exposure could be identified by cataloging public T cell receptors. Donor age, sex, ethnicity and CMV serostatus were compiled alongside the repertoire data. On average, about 240,000 unique TCR beta nucleotide sequences were sequenced per donor among about 400 genotyped donors of the cohort, with 15% to 20% of those sequences being non-productive. Roughly 5 DR-DQ haplotypes were handled as single units for association and clustering, since linkage in the cohort was strong. Of the roughly 400 genotyped donors, approximately 83% fell in the genetic ancestry cluster associated with self-reported Caucasian donors.

The paper's findings and limits, for the study overall: Presence/absence analyses assumed roughly uniform sequencing depth across donors, an assumption that may not hold. A later genetic analysis reported fewer N-insertions in productive TCRs among donors in an Asian-associated ancestry cluster than the approximately 700-donor mean. About 17 rarely observed V segments, including chromosome 9 orphons, were excluded from the earlier analysis of several hundred of the donors because counts were too low. An earlier analysis of approximately 530 of the donors showed that most TCR beta V segments appeared in productive rearrangements either about 90% or about 30% of the time, which broadly matched IMGT annotations. A later analysis found that most CMV-associated TCR beta chains appeared HLA-restricted, with HLA associations seemingly driven largely by CMV exposure. Because the 87-base-pair reads could not distinguish some IMGT-functional V segments, including TRBV6-2 and TRBV6-3, those segments were excluded. According to a later analysis, TCR association rates differed among HLA loci, with DRB1 alleles showing the most associated TCRs and HLA-C alleles showing the fewest. The classifier was reported to diagnose cytomegalovirus status with high specificity and sensitivity in both the original cohort and the validation cohort. When HLA alleles, especially DR and DQ, strongly co-occurred, attributing TCR associations to individual alleles was difficult. An association between a missense DCLRE1C variant and V-gene and J-gene trimming of TCR beta chains was found in a later genetic analysis and replicated in an independent cohort. The authors suggested that the approach could potentially be extended to other disease states and immunological phenotypes. The only immune exposure information available for the cohort was CMV serostatus. A total of fewer than 200 TCR beta chains were listed by the study as associated with cytomegalovirus. In a later analysis, HLA-associated TCR beta chains were found to be more clonally expanded and to have lower generation probabilities than equally common non-associated chains. Because HLA typing was missing for some donors at each locus, association tests included only the typed subset. According to a later analysis, parvovirus B19, influenza, CMV and Epstein-Barr virus appeared linked to several top co-occurrence clusters. In vitro tests confirmed that a few of the cytomegalovirus-associated TCR beta chains recognize cytomegalovirus antigens. A cluster of highly shared sequence variants was judged likely to be a technical artifact of the sequencing pipeline. Only TCR beta chains were sequenced in this cohort, and the absence of alpha or paired-chain data limited detectable features. A further reported finding was that TCR beta sequences accurately predicted the HLA-A and HLA-B alleles for most subjects in the first cohort. Most TCR sequences were observed very rarely across donors, whereas some public TCRs were present in many individuals. Correlated functional status among segregating V segments might be attributable to linkage disequilibrium, but an unknown experimental factor could not be ruled out. In a later analysis, some 18,000 TCR beta sequences were associated with specific HLA alleles at a false discovery rate of 0.05.

This clone was seen more than once but under ten times. It lacks a known antigen. No base quality values were provided; no much bigger clone lies one nucleotide off. The cohort comprised 710 or so healthy bone marrow donors. Cohort members were all nominally healthy when sampled, although unrecorded immune exposures were likely present. The donor tested CMV seronegative and was one of the 352 seronegative cohort members. A peripheral blood sample was provided by each donor, and peripheral blood mononuclear cells were used for TCR beta sequencing. Genomic DNA was extracted from the blood cell samples with the Qiagen DNeasy Blood Extraction Kit. V ends up 3 bases short and J 5 bases short, with an unmatched junction base count of 6. The CDR3 runs 15 amino acids, cysteine and phenylalanine included. Of all the DNA, just the CDR3 is kept, 45 bases in frame from base 1. The CDR1 and CDR2 encoded by the germline V gene are KGHSH and LQKENI.

Receptor libraries were prepared by the immunoSEQ multiplex PCR assay. The multiplex PCR relied on a mix of 60 forward primers for TCR Vbeta segments and 13 reverse primers for TCR Jbeta segments. A multiplex PCR assay on genomic DNA amplified the CDR3 region of rearranged TCR beta genes. Amplified TCR beta libraries were sequenced as 87-base-pair reads on the Illumina HiSeq System. The source study handled its data this way. A later analysis tallied roughly 76 million unique TCR beta chains across the 610 or so repertoires, and approximately 9.9 million of those chains were shared by two or more donors. Raw reads were error-corrected and collapsed into unique sequences by a nearest-neighbor algorithm in which closely related sequences were merged to remove PCR and sequencing errors. CDR3 sequences were aligned to IMGT reference sequences to assign V, D and J gene segments. For a sequence to be retained, at least a six-nucleotide match to both a V gene segment and a J gene segment was required. Rearrangements were called productive when the CDR3 lacked stop codons and stayed in frame with V and J; all others were non-productive. CDR3 was defined according to IMGT convention as the region running from the second conserved V-encoded cysteine to the conserved J-encoded phenylalanine. The earlier analysis of some 580 of the donors excluded any sequence lacking an unambiguous match to a single V gene segment. An earlier analysis of around 600 of the donors classified V segments as functional when productive rearrangements were above 56.7% and as segregating when the standard deviation between donors was above 5%. A statistical classification framework was built for diagnosing cytomegalovirus status from the catalog of TCR beta chain sequences. V and J gene assignment, in a later analysis, came from comparing TCR nucleotide sequences with IMGT/GENE-DB human TR gene sequences. In a later analysis, CDR3 sequences and most-parsimonious VDJ recombination scenarios were assigned using the TCRdist pipeline. In a later analysis, each TCR beta chain was defined by its CDR3 amino acid sequence together with its V-gene family, and reads lacking a unique V-gene family were excluded. In a later analysis, 450 to 600 highly shared, low-generation-probability nucleotide sequences were removed to address suspected cross-contamination and a sequencing artifact. In a later analysis, a clonal expansion index was calculated for each public chain from normalized within-repertoire ranks of inferred template counts. A later analysis computed generation probabilities with a VDJ recombination model fitted to out-of-frame rearrangements, and checked the results against IGoR. Hypergeometric tests were used in a later analysis to score TCR-TCR, TCR-HLA and TCR-CMV co-occurrence, with a repertoire-size bias correction applied to the TCR pairs. A later analysis estimated false discovery rates by permuting HLA or CMV assignments 20 times. In a later analysis, co-occurring TCRs were grouped using DBSCAN, with TCRdist sequence similarity added in when clustering inside HLA-allele-positive subsets. Repertoires with fewer than 30,000 or more than 120,000 public chains, plus five repertoires with anomalous nucleotide sharing, were excluded from co-occurrence clustering. The immuneACCESS repertoire file appears here via TCRdb, limited to in-frame rearrangements. These files lack a portion of the clones; in checked studies, under half of the deficit traces to unresolved V genes, and the cause of the others is not known. D and trimming were read from the DNA, whereas the V and J calls and clone size are those reported in that table. The sample table shows approximately 190,000 clones, and around 85% are seen once. Jointly, the top ten make up approximately 3.9% of the sample.

The receptor was derived from a man in his fifties or sixties in good health and CMV-seronegative. The V and J segments used are TRBV18 and TRBJ1-5; 8 middle bases align to TRBD1. Source material: PBMCs. The CDR3 protein sequence reads: CASSPDRVSYQPQHF. In nucleotides, the sequence is TGTGCCAGCTCACCGGACAGGGTCTCTTATCAGCCCCAGCATTTT.